Below are 19 T cell receptor beta chains sequenced from a single sample in a study of blood T cell repertoires in COVID-19. Profiling relied on immunoSEQ multiplex PCR, and the TCRdb table lists in-frame clones only, not all of them. The sample contains 200,000 to 250,000 clones, about 90% of which appear only once. Sequenced: peripheral blood. Source of these receptors: a man older than 75 with acute or convalescent COVID-19.

The gene calls are TRBV5-1 and TRBJ1-2; 7 bases are shared with TRBD1. The CDR3 spans 15 residues. J gave up 5 bases and V 2 bases, and 9 bases lay outside the gene matches. Germline CDR1 SGHRS, CDR2 YFSETQ. CDR3 sequence reads: CASSLVTGTSYGYTF. DNA for the CDR3: TGCGCCAGCAGCTTAGTGACAGGGACCTCATATGGCTACACCTTC.

The chain combines TRBV7-2 with TRBJ2-5; perhaps TRBD2 as D (6 bases). Trimming shortened V by 1 base and J by 5 bases, and 11 bases separated the two germline ends. Germline V CDR1 and CDR2: SGHTA, FQGNSA. The length of the CDR3 is 14 residues. The CDR3 here is CASSLGSAGETQYF. The CDR3 DNA is TGTGCCAGCAGCTTAGGGAGCGCGGGGGAGACCCAGTACTTC.

The CDR3 sequence is CSGGTDTQYF. The CDR3 DNA reads as TGCAGCGGCGGCACAGATACGCAGTATTTT. The rearrangement links TRBV29-1 to TRBJ2-3; D uncertain. V was shortened by 7 bases and J by 1 base, with 3 bases between the two germline ends. The CDR3 is 10 residues long. Germline V lookup: CDR1 SQVTM, CDR2 ANQGSEA.

The V and J genes are TRBV28 and TRBJ1-1; 8 positions match TRBD1. CDR3 length equals 18 residues. Trimming at V came to 6 bases and at J to 4 bases, leaving 19 bases not matched to a gene. CDR1 and CDR2 (germline): MDHEN, SYDVKM. The CDR3 DNA sequence: TGTGCCAGCAGCTTAGGGACAGGTAGTTTTTTCAGGGGCACTGAAGCTTTCTTT. This translates into CASSLGTGSFFRGTEAFF.

This rearrangement joins TRBV3-1 (or the pseudogene TRBV3-2) to TRBJ2-7, with D perhaps matching TRBD1 (6 bases). The V gene's germline CDR1 is LGHDT and CDR2 YNNKEL (reference sequence). With 4 bases removed from V and 7 bases from J, the gap between germline ends came to 20 bases. There are 15 residues in the CDR3. CDR3 region: CASSRELGQTGEQYF. The CDR3 DNA follows: TGTGCCAGCAGCCGCGAACTTGGACAGACGGGAGAGCAGTACTTC.

This clone was counted once. The CDR3 coding sequence is TGTGCCAGCATGGCCCCAGCGGGGGGAGGCTACACCTTC. Translating it yields CASMAPAGGGYTF. The genes are TRBV12-3 or TRBV12-4 and TRBJ1-2, with D maybe TRBD1 (5 bases). The ends were cut back, 7 bases at V and 8 bases at J, with 17 bases in the middle. The CDR3 runs to 13 residues.

The rearrangement links TRBV27 to TRBJ2-2; D is unresolved. Trimming stripped 3 bases from V and 6 bases from J, with 5 bases between. CDR1 is MNHEY and CDR2 is SMNVEV in the germline V gene (reference sequence). CDR3 length equals 12 residues. This CDR3 reads CASSFSAGELFF. The CDR3 nucleotides read TGTGCCAGCAGTTTTTCCGCCGGGGAGCTGTTTTTT.

J is TRBJ2-2 and V is TRBV19; TRBD1 is a possible D gene (5 bases). Germline V gene sequence: CDR1 LNHDA, CDR2 SQIVND (reference sequence). This CDR3 has 13 residues. V lost 2 bases to trimming and J lost 7 bases, with 8 bases between them. The chain's CDR3 is CASSIRRDGELFF. As DNA, the CDR3 is TGTGCCAGTAGTATACGCAGGGACGGGGAGCTGTTTTTT. Full variable domain (rest looked up from reference TRBV19 and TRBJ2-2): DGGITQSPKYLFRKEGQNVTLSCEQNLNHDAMYWYRQDPGQGLRLIYYSQIVNDFQKGDIAEGYSVSREKKESFPLTVTSAQKNPTAFYLCASSIRRDGELFFGEGSRLTVL.

The V and J genes are TRBV9 and TRBJ2-3; a possible D gene is TRBD2 (7 bases). The V end lost 0 bases, the J end lost 7 bases, and 12 bases lay between the germline ends. The CDR3 covers 14 residues. CDR1 SGDLS and CDR2 YYNGEE come from the germline V gene. This chain's CDR3 is CASSVGGGANTQYF. The CDR3 nucleotides are TGTGCCAGCAGCGTAGGTGGGGGGGCAAATACGCAGTATTTT.

The chain has TRBV12-3 or TRBV12-4 and TRBJ1-3; D is unresolved. Trimming removed 2 bases from V and 7 bases from J, with 9 bases in between. The CDR3 loop spans 13 amino acids. CDR3 amino acids: CASSLQEWNTIYF. The DNA of the CDR3 is TGTGCCAGCAGTTTACAGGAATGGAACACCATATATTTT.

The chain couples TRBV5-1 to TRBJ2-5, with 9 nucleotides matching TRBD1. V trimming: 5 bases; J trimming: 5 bases; junction bases outside the gene matches: 13. The germline gives CDR1 SGHRS, CDR2 YFSETQ. This CDR3 contains 16 residues. The CDR3 bases are TGCGCCAGCAGGGAAGGCGGACAGGGGCTTGGGGAGACCCAGTACTTC. Its translation is CASREGGQGLGETQYF.

The V and J genes are TRBV15 and TRBJ2-7; the match to TRBD2 covers 8 bases. V dropped 3 bases and J dropped 4; count of bases not matched to a gene: 14. The CDR3 has 17 residues. Germline lookup yields CDR1 LNHNV and CDR2 YYDKDF (reference sequence). This chain's CDR3 is CATSSPGGAGEGYEQYF. DNA for the CDR3: TGTGCCACCAGCAGCCCGGGGGGAGCGGGAGAAGGATACGAGCAGTACTTC.

DNA of the CDR3: TGTGCCAGCAGCATCGGACTAGCGGGAGGGGCCCGCGGGGAGACCCAGTACTTC. Translating gives CASSIGLAGGARGETQYF. The chain couples TRBV9 to TRBJ2-5; 15 positions agree with TRBD2. With V trimmed by 4 bases and J by 5 bases, 12 bases remained unmatched. Germline V gene sequence: CDR1 SGDLS, CDR2 YYNGEE. This CDR3 comprises 18 residues.

About this clone: Other nucleotide sequences in the sample specify the same CDR3. This sequence joins TRBV7-2 and TRBJ1-3; 10 bases map to TRBD1. V dropped 3 bases and J dropped 3; count of bases not matched to a gene: 2. Germline assignment: CDR1 SGHTA and CDR2 FQGNSA. CDR3 length: 15 residues. The CDR3 sequence is CASSFDRGLGNTIYF. The CDR3 DNA is TGTGCCAGCAGCTTTGACAGGGGGCTTGGAAACACCATATATTTT.

This chain joins TRBV7-9 and TRBJ1-2; 7 bases map to TRBD1. The germline gives CDR1 SEHNR, CDR2 FQNEAQ (reference sequence). J lost 4 bases, V lost 0 bases, and 14 bases had no gene match. This CDR3 has 18 amino acids. The CDR3 here is CASSLAGTTGSLFYGYTF. In DNA, the CDR3 is TGTGCCAGCAGCTTAGCGGGAACGACAGGGTCCCTCTTCTATGGCTACACCTTC.

Points on this clone: The sample holds other DNA sequences that translate to the same CDR3. The V call is TRBV18, the J call TRBJ2-7, with D maybe TRBD1 (6 bases). The CDR3 runs 14 residues. The germline V gene has CDR1 KGHSH and CDR2 LQKENI. The V gene lost 6 bases and the J gene lost 4 bases, with 16 bases spanning the gap. Here the CDR3 reads CASSPGTGPYEQYF. The CDR3 DNA reads as TGTGCCAGCTCCCCAGGTACAGGGCCATACGAGCAGTACTTC. Together with reference TRBV18 and TRBJ2-7, the CDR3 gives the full variable domain: NAGVMQNPRHLVRRRGQEARLRCSPMKGHSHVYWYRQLPEEGLKFMVYLQKENIIDESGMPKERFSAEFPKEGPSILRIQQVVRGDSAAYFCASSPGTGPYEQYFGPGTRLTVT.

This chain joins TRBV19 and TRBJ2-2; D is possibly TRBD1 (6 bases). Germline V gives CDR1 LNHDA, CDR2 SQIVND (reference sequence). Trimming took off 4 bases at V and 5 bases at J, with 8 bases between the two ends. The length of the CDR3 is 13 residues. CDR3 nucleotides: TGTGCCAGTAGTACAGGGGCTACCGGGGAGCTGTTTTTT. It specifies CASSTGATGELFF.

The chain is built from TRBV19 and TRBJ2-6; TRBD1 matches at 7 bases. Germline V gene lookup returns CDR1 LNHDA and CDR2 SQIVND (reference sequence). This CDR3 comprises 16 residues. Trimming took 6 bases from V and 2 from J; bases not matched to a gene: 7. The CDR3 DNA sequence: TGTGCCAGTAGCCGACAGGGCGCCCCTGGGGCCAACGTCCTGACTTTC. It is translated as CASSRQGAPGANVLTF.

The chain uses TRBV5-5 and TRBJ2-1; a weak D match, TRBD2 (6 bases). Germline V lookup: CDR1 SGHKS, CDR2 YYEKEE (reference sequence). V was trimmed by 3 bases and J by 6 bases, leaving 13 bases between them. The CDR3 has 14 amino acids. The CDR3 spells CASSSGGVSNEQFF. CDR3 nucleotides: TGTGCCAGCAGCTCTGGAGGGGTGAGCAATGAGCAGTTCTTC.